Described below is a single T cell receptor beta chain sequence and its context. The antigen remains undetermined. The data stem from a study of vaccination effects on CD4 cells after COVID-19. ViraFEST expansion of antigen-specific CD4+ T cells with viral peptide pools preceded sequencing. Following culture for approximately 11 days, CD4+ T cells were isolated. By PCR, the person was confirmed to have had SARS-CoV-2 infection between March and December 2020. Days 3 and 7 were when half the medium was replaced with IL-2 medium. This CDR3 spans 16 amino acids. The germline V gene has CDR1 LGHDT and CDR2 YNNKEL (reference sequence). V was pared by 0 bases and J by 3 bases, with 1 base of the junction left unmatched. TCRdb's copy holds only in-frame clones and misses some; the assay was immunoSEQ multiplex PCR. The table lists about 27,000 clones, 65% to 75% of them singletons. Study-wide points: Few convalescent patients were included, and no early post-infection timepoints were sampled. There was marked clonal contraction among infection- and vaccine-induced clones late after vaccination.

This clonotype was sampled from a human donor who had a prior SARS-CoV-2 infection. The sample consisted of CD4+ T cells from PBMCs cultured with SARS-CoV-2 spike peptides, taken before COVID-19 vaccination. The gene calls are TRBV3-1 (or the pseudogene TRBV3-2) and TRBJ2-2; TRBD1 agrees at 10 bases. The chain's CDR3 is CASSQEGTGDTGELFF. In DNA, the CDR3 is TGTGCCAGCAGCCAAGAGGGGACAGGGGACACCGGGGAGCTGTTTTTT.